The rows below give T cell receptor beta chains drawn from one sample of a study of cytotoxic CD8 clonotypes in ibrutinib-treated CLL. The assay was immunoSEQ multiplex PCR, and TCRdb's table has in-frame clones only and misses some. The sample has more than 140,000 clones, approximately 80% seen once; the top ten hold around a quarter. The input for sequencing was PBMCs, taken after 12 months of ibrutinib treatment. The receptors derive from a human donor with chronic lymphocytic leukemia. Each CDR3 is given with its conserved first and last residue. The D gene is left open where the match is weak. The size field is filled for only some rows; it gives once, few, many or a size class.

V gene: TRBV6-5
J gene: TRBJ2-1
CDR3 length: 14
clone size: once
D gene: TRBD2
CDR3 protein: CASSYPSGSNEQFF

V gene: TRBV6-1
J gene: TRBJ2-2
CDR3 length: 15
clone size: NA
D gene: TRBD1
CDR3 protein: CASRWTGSNTGELFF

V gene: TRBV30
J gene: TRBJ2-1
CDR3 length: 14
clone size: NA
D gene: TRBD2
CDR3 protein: CAWTPGLEYNEQFF

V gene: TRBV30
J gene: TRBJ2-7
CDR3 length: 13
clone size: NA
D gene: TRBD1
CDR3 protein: CAWRRTGAYEQYF

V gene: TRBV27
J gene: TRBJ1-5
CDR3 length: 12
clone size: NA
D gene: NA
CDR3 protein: CASSFGNQPQHF

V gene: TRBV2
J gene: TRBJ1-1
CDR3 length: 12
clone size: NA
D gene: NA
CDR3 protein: CASSEQGSEAFF

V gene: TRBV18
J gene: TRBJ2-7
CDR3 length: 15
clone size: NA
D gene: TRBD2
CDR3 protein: CASSPPGLATYEQYF

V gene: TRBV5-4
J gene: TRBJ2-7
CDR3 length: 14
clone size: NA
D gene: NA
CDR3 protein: CASSHGQSFYEQYF

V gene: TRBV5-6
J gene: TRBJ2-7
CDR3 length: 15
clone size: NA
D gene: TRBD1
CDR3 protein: CASSLVTGVSYEQYF

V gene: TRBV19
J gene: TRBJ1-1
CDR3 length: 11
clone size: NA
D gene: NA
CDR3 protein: CASRVAGEAFF

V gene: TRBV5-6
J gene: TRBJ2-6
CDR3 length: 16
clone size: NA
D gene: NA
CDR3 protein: CASNTATISGANVLTF

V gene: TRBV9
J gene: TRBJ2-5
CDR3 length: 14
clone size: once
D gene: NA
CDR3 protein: CASSVGNFGETQYF

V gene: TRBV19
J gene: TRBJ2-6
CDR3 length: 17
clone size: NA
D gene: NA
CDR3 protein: CASSLMGGGSGANVLTF

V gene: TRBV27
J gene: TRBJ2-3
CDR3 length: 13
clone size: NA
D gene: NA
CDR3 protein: CASSTWLTDTQYF

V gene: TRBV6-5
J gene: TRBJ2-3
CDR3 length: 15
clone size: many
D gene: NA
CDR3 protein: CASSYSAGLGDTQYF

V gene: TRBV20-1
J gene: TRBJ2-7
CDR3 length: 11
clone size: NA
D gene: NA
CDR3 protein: CSVVGGHEQYF

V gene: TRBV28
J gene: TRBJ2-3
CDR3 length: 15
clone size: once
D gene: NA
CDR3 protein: CASSLGAAGTDTQYF

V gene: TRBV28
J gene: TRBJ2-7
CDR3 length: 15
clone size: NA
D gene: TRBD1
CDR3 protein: CASSQDWDSSYEQYF

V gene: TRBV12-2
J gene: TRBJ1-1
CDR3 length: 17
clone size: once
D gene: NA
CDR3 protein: CASRASPGWHYNTEAFF

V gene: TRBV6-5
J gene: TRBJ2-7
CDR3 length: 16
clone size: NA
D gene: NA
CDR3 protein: CASSYSTGDWVYEQYF

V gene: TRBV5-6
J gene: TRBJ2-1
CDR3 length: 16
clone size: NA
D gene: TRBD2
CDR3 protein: CASTPGLADVLYEQFF

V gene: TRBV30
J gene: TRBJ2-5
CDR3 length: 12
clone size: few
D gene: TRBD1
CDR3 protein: CACRDRGPTQYF

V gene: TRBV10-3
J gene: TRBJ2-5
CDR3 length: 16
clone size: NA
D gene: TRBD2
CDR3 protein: CAISDSSGGAAETQYF

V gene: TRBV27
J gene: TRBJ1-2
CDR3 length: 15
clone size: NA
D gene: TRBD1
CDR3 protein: CASSARGGGPLGYTF

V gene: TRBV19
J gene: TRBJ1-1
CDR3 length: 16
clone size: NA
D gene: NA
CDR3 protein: CASRPLVGREKTEAFF

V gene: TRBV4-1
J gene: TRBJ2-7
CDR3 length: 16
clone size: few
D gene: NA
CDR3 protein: CASSQVPGMAGYEQYF

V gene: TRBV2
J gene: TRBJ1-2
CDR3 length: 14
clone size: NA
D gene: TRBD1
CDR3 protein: CASRDRGTNYGYTF

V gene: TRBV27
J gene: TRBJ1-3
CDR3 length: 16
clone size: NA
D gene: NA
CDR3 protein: CASSLSGTRSGNTIYF

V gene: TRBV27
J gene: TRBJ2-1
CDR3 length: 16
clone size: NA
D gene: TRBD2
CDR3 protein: CASSFLAGDSYNEQFF

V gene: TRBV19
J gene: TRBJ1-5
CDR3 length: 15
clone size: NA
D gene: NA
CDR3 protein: CASSILYWRRVGQHF

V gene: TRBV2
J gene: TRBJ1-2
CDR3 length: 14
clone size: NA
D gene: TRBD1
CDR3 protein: CASSIQGGEDGYTF

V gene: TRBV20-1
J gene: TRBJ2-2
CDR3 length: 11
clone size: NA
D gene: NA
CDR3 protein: CSAIYLGELFF

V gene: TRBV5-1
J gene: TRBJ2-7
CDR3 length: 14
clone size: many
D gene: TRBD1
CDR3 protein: CASSWTGVPYEQYF

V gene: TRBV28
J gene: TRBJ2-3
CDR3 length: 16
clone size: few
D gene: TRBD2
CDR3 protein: CASRPRLAGGGDTQYF

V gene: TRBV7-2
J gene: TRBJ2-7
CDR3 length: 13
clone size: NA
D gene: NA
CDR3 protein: CASSHTSSYEQYF

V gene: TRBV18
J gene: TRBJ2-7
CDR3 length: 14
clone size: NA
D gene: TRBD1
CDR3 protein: CASSPTGWPYEQYF

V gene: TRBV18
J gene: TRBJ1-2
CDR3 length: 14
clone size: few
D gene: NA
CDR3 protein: CASSRREDDYGYTF

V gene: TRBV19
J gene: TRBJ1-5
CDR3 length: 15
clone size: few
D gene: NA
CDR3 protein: CASSSTDSYNQPQHF

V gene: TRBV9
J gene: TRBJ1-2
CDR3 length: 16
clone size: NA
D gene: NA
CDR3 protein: CASSVATGPTNYGYTF

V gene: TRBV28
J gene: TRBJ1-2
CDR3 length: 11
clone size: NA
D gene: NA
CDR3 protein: CASGTSYGYTF

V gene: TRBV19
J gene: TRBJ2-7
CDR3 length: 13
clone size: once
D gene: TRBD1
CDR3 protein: CASSLGTAYEQYF

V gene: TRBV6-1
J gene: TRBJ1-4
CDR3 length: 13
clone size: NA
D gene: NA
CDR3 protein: CASSEDFHEKLFF

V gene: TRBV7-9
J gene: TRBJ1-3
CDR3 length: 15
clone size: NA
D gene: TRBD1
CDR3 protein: CASSKQGASGNTIYF

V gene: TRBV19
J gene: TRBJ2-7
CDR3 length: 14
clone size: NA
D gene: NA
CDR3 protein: CASSIGGVAYEQYF

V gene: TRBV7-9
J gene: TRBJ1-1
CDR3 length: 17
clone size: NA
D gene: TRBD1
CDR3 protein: CASSLDLQGRRVSEAFF

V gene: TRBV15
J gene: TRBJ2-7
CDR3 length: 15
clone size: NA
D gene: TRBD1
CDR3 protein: CATSRTPGQTDEQYF

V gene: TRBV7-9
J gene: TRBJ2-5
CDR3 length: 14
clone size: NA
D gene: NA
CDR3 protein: CASSYGTLQETQYF

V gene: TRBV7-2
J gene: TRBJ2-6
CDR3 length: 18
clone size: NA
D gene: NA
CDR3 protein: CASSPGQGSYSGANVLTF

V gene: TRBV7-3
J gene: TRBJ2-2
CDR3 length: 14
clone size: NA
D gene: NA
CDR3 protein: CASSLTSGTGELFF

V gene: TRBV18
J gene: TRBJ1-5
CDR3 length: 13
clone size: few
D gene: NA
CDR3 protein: CASSPEREQPQHF

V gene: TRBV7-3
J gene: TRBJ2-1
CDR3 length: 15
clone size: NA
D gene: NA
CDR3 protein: CASSLDADSYNEQFF

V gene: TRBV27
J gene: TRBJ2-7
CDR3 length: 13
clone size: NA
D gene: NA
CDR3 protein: CASSLGRVNEQYF

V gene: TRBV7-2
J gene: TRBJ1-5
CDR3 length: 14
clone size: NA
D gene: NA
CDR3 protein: CASSHATNNQPQHF

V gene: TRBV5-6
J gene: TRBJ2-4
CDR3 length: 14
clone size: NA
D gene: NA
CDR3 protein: CASMFAGAKNIQYF

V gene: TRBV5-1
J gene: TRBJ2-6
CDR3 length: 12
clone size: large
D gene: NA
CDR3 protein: CASSTGANVLTF

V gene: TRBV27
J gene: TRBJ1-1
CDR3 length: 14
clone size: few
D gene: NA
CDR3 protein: CASSLSRGGTEAFF

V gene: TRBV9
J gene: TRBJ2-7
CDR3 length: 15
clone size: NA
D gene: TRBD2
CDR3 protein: CASSVSGAGVYEQYF

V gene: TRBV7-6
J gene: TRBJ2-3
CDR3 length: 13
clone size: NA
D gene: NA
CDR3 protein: CASSLGAADTQYF

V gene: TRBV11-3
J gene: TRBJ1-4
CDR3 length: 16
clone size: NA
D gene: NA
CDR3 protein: CASSLVEAVGSEKLFF

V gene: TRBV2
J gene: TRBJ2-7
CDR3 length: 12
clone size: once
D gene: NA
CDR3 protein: CASSGVVNEQYF